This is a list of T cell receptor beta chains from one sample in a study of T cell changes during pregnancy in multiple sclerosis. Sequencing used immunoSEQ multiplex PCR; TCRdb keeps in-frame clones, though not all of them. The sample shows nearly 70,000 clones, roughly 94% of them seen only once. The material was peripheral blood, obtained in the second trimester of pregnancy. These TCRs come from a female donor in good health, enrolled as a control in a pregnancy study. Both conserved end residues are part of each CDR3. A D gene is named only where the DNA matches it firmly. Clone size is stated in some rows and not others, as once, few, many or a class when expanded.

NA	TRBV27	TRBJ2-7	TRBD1	TGTGCCAGCAGTTTAGACAGGGTGGCCTACGAGCAGTACTTC	CASSLDRVAYEQYF
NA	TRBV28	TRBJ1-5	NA	TGTGCCAGCAGTCCTCGGGGGGGCAATCAGCCCCAGCATTTT	CASSPRGGNQPQHF
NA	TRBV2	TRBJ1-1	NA	TGTGCCAGCAGTGCCGACTTCGGGGGGCTGGCTTTCTTT	CASSADFGGLAFF
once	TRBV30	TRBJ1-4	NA	TGTGCCTGGAGTCCCCAAGAAAAACTGTTTTTT	CAWSPQEKLFF
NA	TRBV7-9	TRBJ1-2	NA	TGTGCCAGCAGCTTAGATGGGACCGGGGGTTACTATGGCTACACCTTC	CASSLDGTGGYYGYTF
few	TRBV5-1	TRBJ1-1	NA	TGCGCCAGCAGCTTGGTTAGGAACACTGAAGCTTTCTTT	CASSLVRNTEAFF
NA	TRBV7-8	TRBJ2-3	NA	TGTGCCAGCAGCTTGCGGCGGGACTTCACAGATACGCAGTATTTT	CASSLRRDFTDTQYF
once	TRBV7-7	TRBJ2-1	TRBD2	TGTGCTAGCAGCTTAGGTAGCGGGTCCCACAATGAGCAGTTCTTC	CASSLGSGSHNEQFF
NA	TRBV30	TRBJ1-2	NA	TGTGCCTGGAGCCCTACAGGGAGAGGAGGCTACACCTTC	CAWSPTGRGGYTF
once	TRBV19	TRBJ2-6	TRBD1	TGTGCCAGCGGACAGGGGTATGGGGCCAACGTCCTGACTTTC	CASGQGYGANVLTF
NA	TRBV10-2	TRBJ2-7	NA	TGCGCCAGCAGTGAGTCGAGGCTAGCCGAGAGCGAGCAGTACTTC	CASSESRLAESEQYF
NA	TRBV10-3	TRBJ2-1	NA	TGTGCCATCAGTGATGTTACGAGGGCGTTAAGGAATGAGCAGTTCTTC	CAISDVTRALRNEQFF
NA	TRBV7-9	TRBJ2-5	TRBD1	TGTGCCAGCAGCTCAGGACAGGGACAAGAGACCCAGTACTTC	CASSSGQGQETQYF
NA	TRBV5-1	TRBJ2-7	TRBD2	TGCGCCAGCAGCTTGACAGGGACTAGCGGTACCTACGAGCAGTACTTC	CASSLTGTSGTYEQYF
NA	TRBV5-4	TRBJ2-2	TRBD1	TGTGCCAGCAGCACAAGGGGGACAGGGAACACCGGGGAGCTGTTTTTT	CASSTRGTGNTGELFF
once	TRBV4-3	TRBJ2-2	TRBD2	TGCGCCAGCAGCCCCCAAGCGGGACCGAACACCGGGGAGCTGTTTTTT	CASSPQAGPNTGELFF
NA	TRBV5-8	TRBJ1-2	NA	TGTGCCAGCAGCTTATTCAGGGTGGGCGGCTACACCTTC	CASSLFRVGGYTF
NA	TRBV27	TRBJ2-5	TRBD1	TGTGCCAGCAGTAGGACAGGGATCGTGGAGACCCAGTACTTC	CASSRTGIVETQYF
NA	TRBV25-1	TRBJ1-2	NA	TGTGCCAGCAGTGACCGTCCCTCGGACAGAGGGAACTATGGCTACACCTTC	CASSDRPSDRGNYGYTF
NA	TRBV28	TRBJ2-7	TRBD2	TGTGCCAGCAGTTTAGGGACTAGCGGCCGGGAGCAGTACTTC	CASSLGTSGREQYF
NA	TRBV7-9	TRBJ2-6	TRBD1	TGTGCCAGCAGCGGGACAGGCATGCACTCTGGGGCCAACGTCCTGACTTTC	CASSGTGMHSGANVLTF
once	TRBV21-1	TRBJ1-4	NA	TGTGCCAGCAGCCTCGACAGGTTCTATGAAAAACTGTTTTTT	CASSLDRFYEKLFF
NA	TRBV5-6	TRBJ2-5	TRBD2	TGTGCCAGCAGCCTGGGGTTGCGGGAGGACCAAGAGACCCAGTACTTC	CASSLGLREDQETQYF
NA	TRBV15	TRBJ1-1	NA	TGTGCCACCAGCAGAGAGCGGTACACTGAAGCTTTCTTT	CATSRERYTEAFF
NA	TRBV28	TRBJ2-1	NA	TGTGCCAGCAGCCGACCTAGCGAAAGTTACAATGAGCAGTTCTTC	CASSRPSESYNEQFF
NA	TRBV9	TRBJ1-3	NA	TGTGCCAGCAGCGGACCAGGGTCTGGAAACACCATATATTTT	CASSGPGSGNTIYF
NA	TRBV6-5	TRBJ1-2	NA	TGTGCCAGCAGTTACAGAAGAGGTAGAGATAACTATGGCTACACCTTC	CASSYRRGRDNYGYTF
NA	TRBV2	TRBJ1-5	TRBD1	TGTGCCAGCAGTGTTGGAGGGGGCCATCAGCCCCAGCATTTT	CASSVGGGHQPQHF
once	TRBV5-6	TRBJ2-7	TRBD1	TGTGCCAGCAGGGGACAGGTTCCCTACGAGCAGTACTTC	CASRGQVPYEQYF
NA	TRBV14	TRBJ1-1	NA	TGTGCCAGCAGCCGATTCGTCGAGGGTTCTGAAGCTTTCTTT	CASSRFVEGSEAFF
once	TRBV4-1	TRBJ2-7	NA	TGCGCCAGCAGCCAAGATGTACGACAGGTACATTACGAGCAGTACTTC	CASSQDVRQVHYEQYF
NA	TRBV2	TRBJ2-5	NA	TGTGCCAGCAGTGAAGACGGAGGGGAGACCCAGTACTTC	CASSEDGGETQYF
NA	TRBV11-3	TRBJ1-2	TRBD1	TGTGCCAGCAGCCCGACGACAGGGGGCGGTGGCTACACCTTC	CASSPTTGGGGYTF
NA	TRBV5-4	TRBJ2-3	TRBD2	TGTGCCAGCAGCCAAACTAGCGGAGGGTTCACAGATACGCAGTATTTT	CASSQTSGGFTDTQYF
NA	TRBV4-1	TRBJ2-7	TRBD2	TGCGCCAGCAGCCAAGATAGTAGCGGGGACCTCCGGGAGCAGTACTTC	CASSQDSSGDLREQYF
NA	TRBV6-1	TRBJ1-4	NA	TGTGCCAGCAGTGAAAATAGTGTGGGGGGGAAACTGTTTTTT	CASSENSVGGKLFF
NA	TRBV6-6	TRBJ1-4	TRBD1	TGTGCCAGCAGTTCCCGACAGGGGCTTAATGAAAAACTGTTTTTT	CASSSRQGLNEKLFF
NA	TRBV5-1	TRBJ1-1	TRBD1	TGCGCCAGCAAGGGGGCCAATGGGGACACTGAAGCTTTCTTT	CASKGANGDTEAFF
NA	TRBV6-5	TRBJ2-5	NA	TGTGCCAGCAGTGTACCAGGGGCAGAGACCCAGTACTTC	CASSVPGAETQYF
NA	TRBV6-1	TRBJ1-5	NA	TGTGCCAGCAGTGAACAGGGTCAGCCCCAGCATTTT	CASSEQGQPQHF
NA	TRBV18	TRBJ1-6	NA	TGTGCCAGCTCACCACAGGGGCGGAATTCACCCCTCCACTTT	CASSPQGRNSPLHF
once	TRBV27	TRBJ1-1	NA	TGTGCCAGCAGTTTACTCGGAGTCCCCACTGAAGCTTTCTTT	CASSLLGVPTEAFF
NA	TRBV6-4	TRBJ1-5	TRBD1	TGTGCCAGCAGTGACGGGCAGGGGGGTCAGCCCCAGCATTTT	CASSDGQGGQPQHF
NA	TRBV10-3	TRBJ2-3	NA	TGTGCCATCGGAACAGGCGGGGCAGATACGCAGTATTTT	CAIGTGGADTQYF
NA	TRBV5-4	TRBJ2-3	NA	TGTGCCAGCAGCTCGAAGGCTAGCGCGACAGATACGCAGTATTTT	CASSSKASATDTQYF
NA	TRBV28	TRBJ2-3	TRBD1	TGTGCCAGCAGTTCCCGGGACAGGGGCACAGATACGCAGTATTTT	CASSSRDRGTDTQYF
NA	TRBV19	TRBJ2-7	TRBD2	TGTGCCAGTAGTTCACTAGCGCCTAGCTACGAGCAGTACTTC	CASSSLAPSYEQYF
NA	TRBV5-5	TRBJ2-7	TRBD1	TGTGCCAGCAGCTCCCAAGGACAGGGCGGCGAGCAGTACTTC	CASSSQGQGGEQYF
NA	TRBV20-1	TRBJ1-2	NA	TGCAGTGCTACGGAGGGAGGCTACACCTTC	CSATEGGYTF
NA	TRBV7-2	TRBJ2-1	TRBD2	TGTGCCAGCAGCCCGCGGTCTAGCGGGAGGCGTGATGAGCAGTTCTTC	CASSPRSSGRRDEQFF
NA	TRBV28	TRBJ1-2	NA	TGTGCCAGCAGTCTTGAGCGGGTGGGTAACACCTTC	CASSLERVGNTF